This T cell receptor beta chain was identified in a study of T cell repertoires in aging, cancer and after chemotherapy. Study summary: Roughly 9.3 million TCR reads made up the full dataset.

The CDR3 consists of 14 residues. The germline V and J ends were trimmed by 5 bases and 7 bases, with 18 bases remaining between them. Germline V lookup: CDR1 SEHNR, CDR2 FQNEAQ (reference sequence). The template was genomic DNA from peripheral blood, not RNA. TRB rearrangements spanning V, D and J were amplified using mixed TRB-A/B primers. One entry per CDR3 protein results from TCRdb running MiXCR on the multiplex PCR reads. The repertoire includes over 600 distinct CDR3 sequences, around 24% of them detected once, and around 66% sits in the top ten. The chain recombines TRBV7-9 with TRBJ2-7; D is perhaps TRBD1 or TRBD2 (5 bases each). This clonotype was sampled from a human donor with a solid tumor. The sample was blood. The CDR3 nucleotides are TGTGCCAGCAGCCGAGAGGGGCCCCTAGGAGAGCAGTACTTC. Translating gives CASSREGPLGEQYF.